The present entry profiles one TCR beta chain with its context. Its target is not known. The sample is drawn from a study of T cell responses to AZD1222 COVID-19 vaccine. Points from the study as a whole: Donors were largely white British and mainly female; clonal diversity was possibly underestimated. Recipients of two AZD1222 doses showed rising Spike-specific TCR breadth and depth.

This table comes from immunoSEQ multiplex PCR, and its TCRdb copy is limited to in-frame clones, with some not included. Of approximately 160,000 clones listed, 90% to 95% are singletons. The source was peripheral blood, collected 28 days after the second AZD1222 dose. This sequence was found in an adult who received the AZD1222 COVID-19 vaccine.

CDR3 bases: TGCAGTGCTCCCTCAATCGACACCATATATTTT. The encoded protein is CSAPSIDTIYF. The chain has TRBV20-1 and TRBJ1-3; D is unclear. Germline V CDR1 and CDR2: DFQATT, SNEGSKA (reference sequence). The CDR3 contains 11 residues. Trimming removed 5 bases from V and 8 bases from J, with 10 bases in between.